One sample yielded the 9 T cell receptor beta chains listed below, sequenced in a study of blood T cell repertoires in COVID-19. Generated by immunoSEQ multiplex PCR, the TCRdb table keeps only in-frame clones and is missing some. The table lists over 120,000 clones, about 80% of them singletons. The sample was peripheral blood. These receptors came from a woman aged 55-70 years with acute or convalescent COVID-19.

This clone was observed a handful of times. V is TRBV5-1 and J is TRBJ2-1, with no clear D. Between the trimmed V and J ends, which lost 0 bases and 4 bases, there was a span of 11 bases. The germline V gene encodes CDR1 SGHRS and CDR2 YFSETQ. CDR3 length: 15 amino acids. Here the CDR3 reads CASSLERSRYNEQFF. CDR3 in DNA: TGCGCCAGCAGCTTGGAGCGATCCCGTTACAATGAGCAGTTCTTC. The full variable domain, with the rest looked up from reference TRBV5-1 and TRBJ2-1, is KAGVTQTPRYLIKTRGQQVTLSCSPISGHRSVSWYQQTPGQGLQFLFEYFSETQRNKGNFPGRFSGRQFSNSRSEMNVSTLELGDSALYLCASSLERSRYNEQFFGPGTRLTVL.

V usage is TRBV12-5 and J usage is TRBJ1-4, with 7 bases fitting TRBD1. After removal of 3 bases from V and 8 bases from J, the junction contained 9 bases not matched to a gene. The CDR3 loop spans 15 amino acids. Germline values: CDR1 LGHNT, CDR2 FRNRAP. DNA for the CDR3: TGTGCTAGTGGTTTCGGGGGACAGCCGGGGGAAAAACTGTTTTTT. Its protein product is CASGFGGQPGEKLFF.

The chain uses TRBV10-1 and TRBJ2-1; TRBD1 agrees at 11 bases. CDR1 is WNHNN and CDR2 is SYGVQD in the germline V gene (reference sequence). This CDR3 is built from 18 residues. The J segment lost 3 bases and the V segment lost 0 bases, leaving 7 bases of the junction unmatched. The CDR3 region has the DNA TGCGCCAGCAGTGAGTCGCGCCCGGGACAGGGGGGCTACAATGAGCAGTTCTTC. This codes for CASSESRPGQGGYNEQFF.

Remarks on this clone: This same CDR3 is encoded by further DNA sequences in the sample. This rearrangement joins TRBV4-3 to TRBJ2-3; 7 bases are a match to TRBD2. Germline assignment: CDR1 LGHNA and CDR2 YSLEER. This CDR3 comprises 16 residues. V was clipped by 0 bases and J by 4 bases; unmatched bases: 7. CDR3 sequence: CASSQDFGGSADTQYF. CDR3 bases: TGCGCCAGCAGCCAAGATTTCGGCGGGAGCGCAGATACGCAGTATTTT.

This clone showed up just once. This chain connects TRBV5-8 to TRBJ1-2, with TRBD1 matching over 7 bases. Germline assignment: CDR1 SGHTS and CDR2 YDEGEE. J was trimmed by 5 bases and V by 3 bases; bases with no gene match: 7. CDR3 size: 14 residues. The CDR3 region has the DNA TGTGCCAGCAGCTACGGGACAGTCCCTTATGGCTACACCTTC. This sequence encodes CASSYGTVPYGYTF.

The chain employs TRBV9 and TRBJ1-4, with D possibly TRBD1 on 6 matching bases. This CDR3 region has 15 residues. V lost 3 bases to trimming and J lost 4 bases, with 13 bases between them. Germline V lookup: CDR1 SGDLS, CDR2 YYNGEE. The CDR3 region is CASSESGQFNEKLFF. For the CDR3, the DNA is TGTGCCAGCAGCGAGAGCGGACAGTTTAATGAAAAACTGTTTTTT.

The gene calls are TRBV2 and TRBJ1-5, with D possibly TRBD1 on 5 matching bases. The CDR3 length is 15 residues. Trimming stripped 4 bases from V and 6 bases from J, with 16 bases between. Looked up from germline, CDR1 is SNHLY and CDR2 is FYNNEI. CDR3 protein: CASSAQGTVGQPQHF. The DNA for the CDR3 is TGTGCCAGCAGTGCGCAGGGCACGGTGGGTCAGCCCCAGCATTTT.

This chain links TRBV4-2 with TRBJ2-1; 15 nucleotides agree with TRBD2. CDR3 length: 15 residues. V lost 8 bases and J lost 8; bases outside the gene matches: 7. Germline-derived CDR1 and CDR2 are LGHNA and YNFKEQ. The CDR3 sequence: CASCKGLAGGDEQFF. CDR3 coding DNA: TGTGCCAGCTGTAAGGGACTAGCGGGAGGAGATGAGCAGTTCTTC.

The chain employs TRBV6-5 and TRBJ2-7, with D possibly being TRBD2 (6 bases). V was clipped by 8 bases and J by 1 base, with 18 bases between them. The V gene's germline CDR1 is MNHEY and CDR2 SVGAGI. CDR3 length equals 15 residues. This CDR3 reads CASEVGGVGSYEQYF. CDR3 nucleotides: TGTGCCAGCGAAGTCGGAGGGGTCGGTTCCTACGAGCAGTACTTC.